The clone carrying this T cell receptor (beta chain) was detected only a few times. Because the library targeted alpha chains, this beta chain is an off-target read whose size means little. The source of the sample is a study of spatial heterogeneity in lung cancer. The overall study: For the average unique TCR and UMI combination, more than eight occurrences appeared in raw reads.

Time point defined: sample taken at primary tumor resection. Sequencing covered unsorted whole RNA taken from tumor, nontumor lung or frozen PBMC. CDR3 length: 14 amino acids. V lost 6 bases, J lost 2 bases, and 12 bases lay in between. Per the germline V gene, CDR1 is MNHEY and CDR2 is SVGEGT. One entry per CDR3 protein, called by TCRdb with MiXCR from the 5' RACE reads. The table lists under 10,000 distinct CDR3 sequences, about 4.6% of them singletons. The TCR sequence derives from a male donor with early-stage non-small cell lung cancer. The sample was PBMCs, taken at surgery. The genes are TRBV6-2 or TRBV6-3 and TRBJ2-3; no clear D gene. CDR3 in amino acids: CASRPRPFTDTQYF. Written as DNA, the CDR3 is TGTGCCAGCAGGCCACGTCCTTTCACAGATACGCAGTATTTT.